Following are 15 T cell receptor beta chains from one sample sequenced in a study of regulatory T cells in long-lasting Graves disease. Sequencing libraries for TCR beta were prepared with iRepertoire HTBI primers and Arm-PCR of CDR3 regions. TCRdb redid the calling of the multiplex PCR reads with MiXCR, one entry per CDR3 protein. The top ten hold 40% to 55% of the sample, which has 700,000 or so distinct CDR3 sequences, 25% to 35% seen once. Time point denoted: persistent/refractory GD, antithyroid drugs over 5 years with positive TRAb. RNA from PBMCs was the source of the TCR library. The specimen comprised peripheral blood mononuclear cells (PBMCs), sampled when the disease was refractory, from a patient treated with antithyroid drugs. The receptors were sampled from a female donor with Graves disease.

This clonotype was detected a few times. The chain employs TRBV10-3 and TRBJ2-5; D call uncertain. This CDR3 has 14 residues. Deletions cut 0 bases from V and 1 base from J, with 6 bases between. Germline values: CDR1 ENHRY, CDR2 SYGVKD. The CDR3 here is CAISESPGQETQYF. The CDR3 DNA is TGTGCCATCAGTGAGTCTCCGGGCCAAGAGACCCAGTACTTC.

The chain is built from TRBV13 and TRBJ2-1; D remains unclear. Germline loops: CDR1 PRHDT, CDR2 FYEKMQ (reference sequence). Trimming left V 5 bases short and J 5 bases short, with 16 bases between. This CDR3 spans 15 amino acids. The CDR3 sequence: CASSIKQFLHNEQFF. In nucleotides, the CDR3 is TGTGCCAGCAGCATCAAACAGTTTCTCCACAATGAGCAGTTCTTC.

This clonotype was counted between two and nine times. CDR3 coding DNA: TGTGCCAGCAGCCAAGTCAAGGGAAGTCGCGAAAAACTGTTTTTT. Protein product: CASSQVKGSREKLFF. The chain carries TRBV14 and TRBJ1-4; D remains unclear. The CDR3 spans 15 residues. V gave up 1 base and J gave up 8 bases, with 14 bases separating them. Germline loops: CDR1 SGHDN, CDR2 FVKESK.

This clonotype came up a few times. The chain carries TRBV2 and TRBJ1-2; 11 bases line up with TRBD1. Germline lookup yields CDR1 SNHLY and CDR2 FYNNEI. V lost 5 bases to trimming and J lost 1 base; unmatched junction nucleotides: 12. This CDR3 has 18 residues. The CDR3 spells CASSSTRTGGYGNYGYTF. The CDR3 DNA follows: TGTGCCAGCAGTAGTACCCGGACAGGGGGCTACGGTAACTATGGCTACACCTTC. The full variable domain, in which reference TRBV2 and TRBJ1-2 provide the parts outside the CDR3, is EPEVTQTPSHQVTQMGQEVILRCVPISNHLYFYWYRQILGQKVEFLVSFYNNEISEKSEIFDDQFSVERPDGSNFTLKIRSTKLEDSAMYFCASSSTRTGGYGNYGYTFGSGTRLTVV.

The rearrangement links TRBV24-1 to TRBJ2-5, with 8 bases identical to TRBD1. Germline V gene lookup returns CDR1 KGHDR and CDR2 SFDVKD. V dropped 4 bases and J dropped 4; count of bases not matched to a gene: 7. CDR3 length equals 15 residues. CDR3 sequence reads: CATSDNGQGAETQYF. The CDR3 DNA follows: TGTGCCACCAGTGACAATGGACAGGGAGCAGAGACCCAGTACTTC.

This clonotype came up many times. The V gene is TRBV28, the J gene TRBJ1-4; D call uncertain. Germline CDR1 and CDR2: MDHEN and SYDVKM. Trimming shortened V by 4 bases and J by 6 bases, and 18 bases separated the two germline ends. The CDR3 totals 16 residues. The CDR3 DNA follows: TGTGCCAGCAGTTACAGAATGGGCGCGAGATATGAAAAACTGTTTTTT. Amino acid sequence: CASSYRMGARYEKLFF.

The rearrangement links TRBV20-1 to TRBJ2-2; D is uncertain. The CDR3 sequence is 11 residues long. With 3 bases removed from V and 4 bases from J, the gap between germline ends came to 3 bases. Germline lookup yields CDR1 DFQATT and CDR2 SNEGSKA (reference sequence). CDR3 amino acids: CSARITGELFF. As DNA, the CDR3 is TGCAGTGCTAGGATCACCGGGGAGCTGTTTTTT.

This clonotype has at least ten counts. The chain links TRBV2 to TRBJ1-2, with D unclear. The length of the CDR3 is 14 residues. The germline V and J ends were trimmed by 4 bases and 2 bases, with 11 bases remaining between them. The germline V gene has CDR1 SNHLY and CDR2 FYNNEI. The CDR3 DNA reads TGTGCCAGCAGTGTTTTGAGGCTGAACTATGGCTACACCTTC. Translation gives CASSVLRLNYGYTF.

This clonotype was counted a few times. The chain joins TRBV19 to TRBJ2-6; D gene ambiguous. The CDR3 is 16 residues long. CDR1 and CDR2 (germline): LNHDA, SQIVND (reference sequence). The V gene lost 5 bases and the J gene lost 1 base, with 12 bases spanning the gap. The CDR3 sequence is CASSPDTNSGANVLTF. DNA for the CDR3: TGTGCCAGTAGTCCAGACACGAATTCTGGGGCCAACGTCCTGACTTTC. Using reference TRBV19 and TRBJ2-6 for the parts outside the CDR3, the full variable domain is DGGITQSPKYLFRKEGQNVTLSCEQNLNHDAMYWYRQDPGQGLRLIYYSQIVNDFQKGDIAEGYSVSREKKESFPLTVTSAQKNPTAFYLCASSPDTNSGANVLTFGAGSRLTVL.

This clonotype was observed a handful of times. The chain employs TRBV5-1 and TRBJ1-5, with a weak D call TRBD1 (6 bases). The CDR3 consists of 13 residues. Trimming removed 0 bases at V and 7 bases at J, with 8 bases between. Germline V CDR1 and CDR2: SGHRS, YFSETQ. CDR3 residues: CASSLEQGQPQHF. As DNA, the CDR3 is TGCGCCAGCAGCTTGGAACAGGGCCAGCCCCAGCATTTT.

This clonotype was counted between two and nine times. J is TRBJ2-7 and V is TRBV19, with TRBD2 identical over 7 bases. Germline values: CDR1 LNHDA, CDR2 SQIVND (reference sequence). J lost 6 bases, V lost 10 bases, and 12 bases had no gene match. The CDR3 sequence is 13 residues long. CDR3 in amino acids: CATSGEYPPEQYF. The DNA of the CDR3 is TGTGCCACCAGCGGGGAGTACCCGCCCGAGCAGTACTTC.

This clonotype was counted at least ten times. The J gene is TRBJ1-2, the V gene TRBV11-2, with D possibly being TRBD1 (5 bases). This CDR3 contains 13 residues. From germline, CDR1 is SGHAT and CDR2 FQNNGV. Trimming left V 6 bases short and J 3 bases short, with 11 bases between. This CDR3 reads CASSQGPDYGYTF. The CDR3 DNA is TGTGCCAGCAGTCAGGGACCGGACTATGGCTACACCTTC.

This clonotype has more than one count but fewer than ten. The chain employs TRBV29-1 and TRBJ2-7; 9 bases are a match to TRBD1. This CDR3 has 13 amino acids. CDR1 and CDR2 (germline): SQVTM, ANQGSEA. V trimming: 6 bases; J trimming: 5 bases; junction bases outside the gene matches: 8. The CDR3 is CSVVDRGRNEQYF. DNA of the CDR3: TGCAGCGTCGTGGACAGGGGCAGGAACGAGCAGTACTTC.

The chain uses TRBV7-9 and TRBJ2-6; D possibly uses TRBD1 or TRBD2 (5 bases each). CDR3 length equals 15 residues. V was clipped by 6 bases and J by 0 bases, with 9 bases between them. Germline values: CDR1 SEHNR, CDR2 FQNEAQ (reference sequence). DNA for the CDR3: TGTGCCAGCAGTCAGGGACGCTCTGGGGCCAACGTCCTGACTTTC. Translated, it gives CASSQGRSGANVLTF. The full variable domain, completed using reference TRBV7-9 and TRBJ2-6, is DTGVSQNPRHKITKRGQNVTFRCDPISEHNRLYWYRQTLGQGPEFLTYFQNEAQLEKSRLLSDRFSAERPKGSFSTLEIQRTEQGDSAMYLCASSQGRSGANVLTFGAGSRLTVL.

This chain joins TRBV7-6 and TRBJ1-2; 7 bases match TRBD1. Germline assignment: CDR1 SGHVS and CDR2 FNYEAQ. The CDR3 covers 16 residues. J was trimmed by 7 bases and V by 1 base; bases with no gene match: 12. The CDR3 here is CASSLGTGLQGVGYTF. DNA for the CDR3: TGTGCCAGCAGCTTAGGGACAGGTTTGCAGGGAGTTGGCTACACCTTC.